These 20 T cell receptor beta chains were all obtained from the same sample, sequenced in a study of T cell clonality in common variable immunodeficiency. Assay used: immunoSEQ multiplex PCR; TCRdb lists only in-frame clones, some missing. This sample carries around 52,000 clones, none of them present only once. Specimen: peripheral blood mononuclear cells. The receptor source for this set is a person aged 18 to 70 in good health.

The sample holds many counts of this clone. The CDR3 end falls 3 residues outside the read, so it is completed with the germline J gene. The chain recombines TRBV5-1 with TRBJ2-5; D may be TRBD2 (5 bases). This CDR3 contains 15 residues. CDR1 is SGHRS, CDR2 YFSETQ, per germline. Trimming stripped 0 bases from V and 2 bases from J, with 11 bases between. CDR3 loop: CASSLASSPQETQYF. The part of the CDR3 DNA that was read is TGCGCCAGCAGCTTGGCTAGCTCGCCACAAGAGACC. Full variable domain (missing parts from reference TRBV5-1 and TRBJ2-5): KAGVTQTPRYLIKTRGQQVTLSCSPISGHRSVSWYQQTPGQGLQFLFEYFSETQRNKGNFPGRFSGRQFSNSRSEMNVSTLELGDSALYLCASSLASSPQETQYFGPGTRLLVL.

This clone has a count of ten or more. The CDR3 end falls 3 residues outside the read, so it is completed with the germline J gene. The chain carries TRBV14 and TRBJ2-7; TRBD1 matches 8 bases. CDR3 length: 14 amino acids. V was clipped by 4 bases and J by 3 bases; unmatched bases: 5. Per germline, CDR1 SGHDN and CDR2 FVKESK. CDR3 loop: CASSPRTGYYEQYF. Partial CDR3 DNA: TGTGCCAGCAGCCCCCGGACAGGGTACTACGAG.

Only a few counts were recorded for this clone. Sequencing ends 3 residues short of the CDR3 end; the germline J gene provides the rest. The chain combines TRBV19 with TRBJ1-5; D is uncertain. Germline CDR1 reads LNHDA; CDR2 reads SQIVND (reference sequence). This CDR3 is built from 13 residues. V lost 3 bases and J lost 4, with 7 bases in between. The CDR3 protein is CASSIKVNQPQHF. The part of the CDR3 DNA that was read is TGTGCCAGTAGTATTAAGGTAAATCAGCCC. Complete variable domain (other parts from reference TRBV19 and TRBJ1-5): DGGITQSPKYLFRKEGQNVTLSCEQNLNHDAMYWYRQDPGQGLRLIYYSQIVNDFQKGDIAEGYSVSREKKESFPLTVTSAQKNPTAFYLCASSIKVNQPQHFGDGTRLSIL.

This clone was found many times. The CDR3 is cut off 3 residues early in the read; its end comes from the germline J gene. The V gene is TRBV6-1, the J gene TRBJ2-7; D may be TRBD1 (5 bases). The germline CDR1 and CDR2 sequences are MNHNS and SASEGT. The CDR3 loop spans 15 amino acids. V gave up 3 bases and J gave up 3 bases, with 15 bases separating them. CDR3 sequence: CASSDSRVGGYEQYF. The sequenced CDR3 bases are TGTGCCAGCAGTGATAGCAGGGTAGGTGGCTACGAG.

This clone has a count of ten or more. The read halts 3 residues ahead of the CDR3 end, with the missing end drawn from the germline J gene. Other nucleotide sequences from this sample produce the same CDR3. The chain links TRBV5-4 to TRBJ2-5; D is ambiguous. V gave up 8 bases and J gave up 2 bases, with 22 bases separating them. CDR1 is SGHNT and CDR2 is YYREEE in the germline V gene (reference sequence). CDR3 length: 16 amino acids. CDR3 DNA, as far as it was read: TGTGCCAGTAGCAATGAATCACCGGGTAAACAAGAGACC. It translates to CASSNESPGKQET. The whole CDR3 protein is CASSNESPGKQETQYF.

The sample holds many counts of this clone. The read ends 3 residues shy of where the CDR3 ends; the end is completed using the germline J gene. This rearrangement joins TRBV10-3 to TRBJ2-1; a possible D gene is TRBD2 (7 bases). CDR3 length equals 16 residues. V was trimmed by 2 bases and J by 7 bases, leaving 18 bases between them. Germline values: CDR1 ENHRY, CDR2 SYGVKD. The part of the CDR3 DNA that was read is TGTGCCATCAGTGAGGGGGGGGGCGGGAAGGTTAATGAG. Its translation is CAISEGGGGKVNE. The entire CDR3 protein reads CAISEGGGGKVNEQFF.

This clone showed up many times. The CDR3 bases that were read are TGTGCCAGTAGTATATCTCTAGCGGGAGATCGGACC. Protein sequence: CASSISLAGDRT. The complete CDR3 protein is CASSISLAGDRTQYF. This chain uses TRBV19 with TRBJ2-5; 10 bases agree with TRBD2. The read terminates 3 residues ahead of where the CDR3 ends, so the germline J gene completes it. Germline loops: CDR1 LNHDA, CDR2 SQIVND (reference sequence). The junction had 7 bases not matched to a gene; V was cut back by 2 bases and J by 7 bases. The CDR3 has 15 residues.

In this sample, this clone turned up many times. From the germline J gene comes the end of the CDR3, since the read stops 3 residues before it. V usage is TRBV20-1 and J usage is TRBJ2-2, with D maybe TRBD2 (6 bases). There are 14 residues in the CDR3. V was pared by 2 bases and J by 0 bases, with 7 bases between. Germline CDR1 reads DFQATT; CDR2 reads SNEGSKA (reference sequence). Partial CDR3 DNA: TGCAGTGCTAGACTAGCGTCGAACACCGGGGAG. Translating it yields CSARLASNTGE. The complete CDR3 sequence is CSARLASNTGELFF.

This clone has a count of ten or more. The read is 3 residues too short to cover the CDR3 end, so that end is filled in from the germline J gene. V gene TRBV4-2 combines with J gene TRBJ2-2; 11 bases are a match to TRBD1. The germline CDR1 and CDR2 sequences are LGHNA and YNFKEQ. The CDR3 totals 18 residues. Losses at the gene ends were 4 bases for V and 5 bases for J; bases not matched to a gene: 12. Partial CDR3 DNA: TGTGCCAGCAGCCCTACTATGGGACAGGGGGTTGGAACCGGGGAG. Protein product: CASSPTMGQGVGTGE. The whole CDR3 reads CASSPTMGQGVGTGELFF.

In its sample, this clone was seen many times. The CDR3 extends 3 residues past the end of the read, so its final part is completed from the germline J gene. The rearrangement uses TRBV6-1 and TRBJ2-2; tentative D call: TRBD2 (5 bases). The V gene's germline CDR1 is MNHNS and CDR2 SASEGT. The CDR3 has 13 amino acids. Partial CDR3 DNA: TGTGCCAGCAGTGAAGCGCTTCGGAGCGGG. This encodes CASSEALRSG. The whole CDR3 region reads CASSEALRSGLFF.

This clone came up many times. The read comes to an end 3 residues before the CDR3 does, leaving the germline J gene to fill in the end. The chain uses TRBV20-1 and TRBJ2-5; D uncertain. Trimming removed 1 base at V and 2 bases at J, with 8 bases between. The CDR3 length is 13 residues. Germline V gene lookup returns CDR1 DFQATT and CDR2 SNEGSKA (reference sequence). The CDR3 sequence is CSARGASQETQYF. CDR3 DNA, as far as it was read: TGCAGTGCTAGAGGGGCGTCACAAGAGACC.

There are many counts of this clone. The observed sequence ends 3 residues before the CDR3 terminus, with the missing tail filled in from the germline J gene. The V and J genes are TRBV30 and TRBJ1-1; 8 bases are a match to TRBD1. Germline assignment: CDR1 GTSNPN and CDR2 SVGIG (reference sequence). The CDR3 length is 14 residues. V dropped 8 bases and J dropped 6; count of bases not matched to a gene: 14. CDR3 bases read: TGTGCCGGGATGACAGGGGTGGAGCGGGCTGAA. It encodes CAGMTGVERAE. The full CDR3 protein reads CAGMTGVERAEAFF.

This clone was recorded at least ten times. The read comes to an end 3 residues before the CDR3 does, leaving the germline J gene to fill in the end. The chain is built from TRBV5-1 and TRBJ2-7; 8 bases are shared with TRBD1. Losses at the gene ends were 0 bases for V and 4 bases for J; bases not matched to a gene: 15. Germline lookup yields CDR1 SGHRS and CDR2 YFSETQ. This CDR3 has 18 residues. Incomplete CDR3 DNA: TGCGCCAGCAGCTTGGACGTGGGACAGGCGACCCCCAAATACGAG. It encodes CASSLDVGQATPKYE. The whole CDR3 sequence reads CASSLDVGQATPKYEQYF.

Ten or more counts support this clone. The observed sequence ends 3 residues before the CDR3 terminus, with the missing tail filled in from the germline J gene. The chain is built from TRBV29-1 and TRBJ2-5; 11 bases are a match to TRBD2. CDR1 and CDR2 (germline): SQVTM, ANQGSEA. V was clipped by 5 bases and J by 5 bases; unmatched bases: 10. The CDR3 totals 15 residues. The CDR3 is CSVFVAGGPRETQYF. The CDR3 DNA, read in part, is TGCAGCGTTTTTGTAGCGGGAGGGCCGAGGGAGACC.

This clone was detected ten times or more. The read ends 3 residues early relative to the CDR3; the germline J gene fills the gap. V is TRBV7-3 and J is TRBJ2-1; D perhaps matches TRBD2 (6 bases). The V end was cut by 2 bases, the J end by 1 base, with 12 bases between. The CDR3 contains 16 residues. Looked up from germline, CDR1 is SGHTA and CDR2 is FQGTGA. This chain's CDR3 is CASSLPGDGSYNEQFF. The sequenced part of the CDR3 DNA is TGTGCCAGCAGCTTACCGGGGGACGGGTCCTACAATGAG.

This clone has at least ten counts. With the read ending 3 residues before the CDR3 end, the germline J gene is used to fill in that end. The gene calls are TRBV10-3 and TRBJ1-1, with 9 bases fitting TRBD1. The ends lost 10 bases at V and 2 bases at J; junction bases unmatched: 2. The CDR3 runs 12 residues. Germline CDR1 and CDR2: ENHRY and SYGVKD. CDR3 bases read: TGTGCCACGGGACAGGGCAACACTGAA. Amino acids: CATGQGNTE. Given in full, the CDR3 is CATGQGNTEAFF.

This clone appeared many times. The read falls 3 residues short of the CDR3 end, and the missing part is taken from the germline J gene. J is TRBJ2-3 and V is TRBV10-3; 8 bases fit TRBD1. In germline, CDR1 is ENHRY, CDR2 SYGVKD. V trimming: 10 bases; J trimming: 2 bases; junction bases outside the gene matches: 8. The length of the CDR3 is 14 residues. The sequenced CDR3 bases are TGTGCCACACAGGGGGGACGGACCACAGATACG. Its translation: CATQGGRTTDT. The full-length CDR3 reads as CATQGGRTTDTQYF.

This clone was seen many times. The CDR3 DNA, read in part, is TGCGCCAGCAGCTTGGACGGGGGAACTGGAAACACC. It yields the protein CASSLDGGTGNT. In full, the CDR3 is CASSLDGGTGNTIYF. The chain has TRBV5-1 and TRBJ1-3; a possible D gene is TRBD1 (5 bases). The CDR3 end lies 3 residues beyond the end of the read and is filled in from the germline J gene. Germline V gene lookup returns CDR1 SGHRS and CDR2 YFSETQ. Trimming stripped 0 bases from V and 2 bases from J, with 9 bases between. The CDR3 has 15 residues.

This clone was counted at least ten times. The read ends 3 residues before the CDR3 terminus; that terminus is restored from the germline J gene. The gene calls are TRBV6-1 and TRBJ2-7; D is perhaps TRBD2 (5 bases). Germline values: CDR1 MNHNS, CDR2 SASEGT. There are 16 residues in the CDR3. With 4 bases removed from V and 0 bases from J, the gap between germline ends came to 16 bases. The CDR3 protein is CASSGLGGVPSYEQYF. CDR3 DNA (partial): TGTGCCAGCAGTGGCCTAGGAGGTGTTCCCTCCTACGAG.

Ten or more counts support this clone. CDR3 sequence: CASSSTASTDTQYF. The part of the CDR3 DNA that was read is TGTGCCAGCAGCTCGACAGCCAGCACAGATACG. V and J are TRBV7-3 and TRBJ2-3; perhaps TRBD1 as D (5 bases). The read terminates 3 residues before the CDR3 end, so the remaining end is supplied by the germline J gene. V lost 4 bases and J 0 bases, leaving 8 bases between the germline ends. The germline CDR1 and CDR2 sequences are SGHTA and FQGTGA. The CDR3 contains 14 residues.